This paragraph reports one T cell receptor beta chain. The target of this receptor is not known. Per-base quality was not reported, and no clone a single base away is much larger than it. V and J lose 7 bases and 2 bases, and a span of 14 bases separates them. From the cysteine through the phenylalanine, the CDR3 covers 13 amino acids. Only the CDR3 portion is preserved as DNA: 39 bases, with reading frame beginning at the first base. For CDR1 and CDR2, the germline V gene lists SQVTM and ANQGSEA. Library generation was performed with 5' RACE. Sequencer: Illumina HiSeq 2500. A second PCR of about 6 to 11 cycles was performed with a sample-barcoded 5' primer and a J-beta primer mix. Each TCR beta cDNA molecule received a unique molecular identifier from a template-switch 5' adaptor carrying 12 random nucleotides. Each sample yielded at least 3 million CDR3-containing paired-end reads. All of the RNA was converted into first-strand cDNA using the Mint cDNA synthesis kit, with a TRBC-specific oligonucleotide serving as the primer. Following uracil-DNA glycosylase treatment, all cDNA underwent a first 18-cycle PCR with the universal primers M1SS and BC2_uni_R. As for the original processing: Normalization of each sample was performed by random selection of 1 million high-quality reads, each carrying a distinct molecular identifier. Instead of being binned into consensus sequences, reads that shared molecular identifiers were thrown out. CDR3 identification, clonotype clustering and error correction used MiTCR with a Q25 quality threshold and the strictest error-elimination algorithm. A nonparametric unseen species model using Euler transformation provided a lower-bound estimate of total TCR beta diversity. TCRdb's own reprocessing of the public reads used fastp at Q25 and MiXCR and kept productive beta chains. Every entry covers one CDR3 protein and lists the most common genes and DNA from its rows. The V and J calls were not made by the authors but by TCRdb's processing. The sample table holds under 1,100,000 distinct CDR3 sequences, of which roughly 24% were seen once. The ten largest account for less than 0.85% of the sample.

Systemically healthy Caucasian individuals from Russia, 39 in total and aged roughly 6 to 100 years, were included as donors. Each donor gave 9 to 10 milliliters of peripheral blood, collected into EDTA-treated Vacutainer tubes. Ficoll-Paque density-gradient centrifugation was used to isolate PBMCs, with at least 6.5 million per sample. Total RNA, at least 5 micrograms per sample, was extracted from PBMCs with Trizol reagent. The percentages of naive CD45RAhigh/CD27high T cells were determined by flow cytometry on a PBMC aliquot from every donor. The record originates from a study of blood T cells in healthy people across ages (dated by TCRdb to between 2015 and 2016). A note on the overall study: In model experiments, template switching captured roughly one uniquely barcoded TCR beta cDNA molecule for every two T cells. Using deep sequencing normalized with unique cDNA molecular identifiers, the study measured how TCR beta repertoire diversity changes with age. Donors were grouped into four age groups: young (average approximately 16 years), middle-aged (roughly 38), aged (about 60) and long-lived (approximately 82). Two additional independent replicas of 1 million unique cDNA reads from the same blood draw were analyzed for two donors (one aged 18 to 30 and one aged 80 or older). Beyond this particular receptor, the publication reports: The long-lived group showed more naive CD4+ T cells, fewer expanded clones and increased TCR diversity than the aged group, suggesting age selection. Because profiling used bulk unsorted PBMCs, naive and antigen-experienced compartments could not be compared conclusively. Observed TCR beta diversity correlated strongly with the percentage of naive T cells measured by flow cytometry. As age increased, observed TCR beta diversity per million T cells dropped in a roughly linear way, and a significant reduction was already evident by age 40. Donor CMV infection status was unknown, potentially confounding age-related changes in expanded clonotypes. Estimates of total diversity from one million sequenced T cells were regarded as lower bounds and underestimates.

The data were also submitted as part of a second study, on T cells of mothers and their children. The second study's authors report: Nine systemically healthy Caucasian individuals served as donors, namely three mothers together with their six children. cDNA synthesis used all of the extracted RNA, with approximately 1.4 ug of RNA in each 15 ul reaction. In the second PCR, the M1S primer added sample barcodes and 2-4 random nucleotides. More than 8 million TCR beta CDR3 reads were obtained from each mother, and about 3 million reads were obtained from each child. In both related and unrelated pairs, thymic selection shapes the output of TCR recombination in a similar way, with inherited differences having only a minor effect. Normalized repertoire overlap was always found to be slightly, but never significantly, higher in related mother-child pairs than in unrelated mother-child pairs. With a sensitivity of approximately 92 clones per million clonotypes, no persistent microchimeric T cell clones were detected. Deep NGS was used in the study to compare the TCR beta repertoires of mothers and children and to look for features that separate related mother-child pairs from unrelated individuals. On average, the children were roughly 11 +/- 4 years old, while the mothers were approximately 40 +/- 4 years old. After adapter ligation with NEBNext reagents, the libraries were sequenced on Illumina HiSeq 2000 with 100+100 nt paired-end reads. To avoid cross-contamination, the mother libraries and the child libraries were prepared a month apart and sequenced in separate runs. Each donor had between roughly 450,000 and 2,100,000 distinct TCR beta clonotypes identified. Naive TCR beta clonotypes were estimated from low-frequency clonotypes matched to each donor's FACS-determined naive share, without sorting.

Sequenced material: blood. The sequence came from a girl aged 2 to 10 in good health. The V and J segments used are TRBV29-1 and TRBJ2-5; tentative D gene TRBD2, with 6 bases matching. The CDR3 in this case is CSAARDLQETQYF. The DNA is TGCAGCGCCGCGCGGGACTTACAAGAGACCCAGTACTTC.